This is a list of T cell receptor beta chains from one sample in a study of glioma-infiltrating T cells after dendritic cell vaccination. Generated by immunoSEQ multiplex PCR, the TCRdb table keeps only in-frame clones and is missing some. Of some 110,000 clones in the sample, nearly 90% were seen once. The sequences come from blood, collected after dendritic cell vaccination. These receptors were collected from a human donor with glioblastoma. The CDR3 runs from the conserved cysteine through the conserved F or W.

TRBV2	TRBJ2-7	CASSETASNYEQYF
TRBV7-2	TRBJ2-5	CASSLSSETQYF
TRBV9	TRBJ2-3	CASSVGQATDTQYF
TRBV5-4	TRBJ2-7	CASSPGTGDYEQYF
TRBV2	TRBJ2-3	CASRATSGGADTQYF
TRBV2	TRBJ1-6	CASSDSGYNSPLHF
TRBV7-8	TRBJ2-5	CASSLRLAGARETQYF
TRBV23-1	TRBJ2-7	CASSRGQGGGQLYF
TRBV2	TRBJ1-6	CASRGVTGGRSPLHF
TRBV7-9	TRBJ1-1	CASSLALGGWGNTEAFF
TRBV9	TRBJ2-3	CASSGRLAGVTSTDTQYF
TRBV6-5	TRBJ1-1	CASRMDRDTEAFF
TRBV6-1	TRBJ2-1	CASSERGIAGGGEQFF
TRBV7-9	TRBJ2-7	CASSSVTYEQYF
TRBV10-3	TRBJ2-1	CAISLAYEQFF
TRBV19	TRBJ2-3	CASSIAFTDTQYF
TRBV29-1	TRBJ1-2	CSVETAWGGGRYGYTF
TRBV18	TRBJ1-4	CASTLGQLNEKLFF
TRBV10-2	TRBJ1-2	CASSEFDRVDYGYTF
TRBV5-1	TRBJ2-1	CASSFGLRGAPGGNEQFF
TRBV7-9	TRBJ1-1	CASSSLDRMNTEAFF
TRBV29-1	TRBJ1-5	CSVVPDSNQPQHF
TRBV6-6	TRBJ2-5	CASTTFGSQETQYF
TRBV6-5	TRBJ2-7	CASRQRDRAYEQYF
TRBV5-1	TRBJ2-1	CASSLGGPYNEQFF
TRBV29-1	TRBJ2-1	CSAQLLAGTNNEQFF
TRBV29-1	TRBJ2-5	CSVSRPRETQYF
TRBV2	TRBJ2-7	CASSERRGGSYEQYF
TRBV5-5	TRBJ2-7	CASSLADWQTYEQYF
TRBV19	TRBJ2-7	CASSIEQGATYEQYF
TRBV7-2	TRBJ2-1	CASSLSGSGYNEQFF
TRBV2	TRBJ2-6	CASSVSPLGRGFSGANVLTF
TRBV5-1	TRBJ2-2	CASSSALAGETGELFF
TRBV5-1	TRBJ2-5	CASSLTGTGAKTQYF
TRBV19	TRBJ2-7	CASSRSGESYEQYF
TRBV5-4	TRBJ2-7	CASKPGQGAVYEQYF